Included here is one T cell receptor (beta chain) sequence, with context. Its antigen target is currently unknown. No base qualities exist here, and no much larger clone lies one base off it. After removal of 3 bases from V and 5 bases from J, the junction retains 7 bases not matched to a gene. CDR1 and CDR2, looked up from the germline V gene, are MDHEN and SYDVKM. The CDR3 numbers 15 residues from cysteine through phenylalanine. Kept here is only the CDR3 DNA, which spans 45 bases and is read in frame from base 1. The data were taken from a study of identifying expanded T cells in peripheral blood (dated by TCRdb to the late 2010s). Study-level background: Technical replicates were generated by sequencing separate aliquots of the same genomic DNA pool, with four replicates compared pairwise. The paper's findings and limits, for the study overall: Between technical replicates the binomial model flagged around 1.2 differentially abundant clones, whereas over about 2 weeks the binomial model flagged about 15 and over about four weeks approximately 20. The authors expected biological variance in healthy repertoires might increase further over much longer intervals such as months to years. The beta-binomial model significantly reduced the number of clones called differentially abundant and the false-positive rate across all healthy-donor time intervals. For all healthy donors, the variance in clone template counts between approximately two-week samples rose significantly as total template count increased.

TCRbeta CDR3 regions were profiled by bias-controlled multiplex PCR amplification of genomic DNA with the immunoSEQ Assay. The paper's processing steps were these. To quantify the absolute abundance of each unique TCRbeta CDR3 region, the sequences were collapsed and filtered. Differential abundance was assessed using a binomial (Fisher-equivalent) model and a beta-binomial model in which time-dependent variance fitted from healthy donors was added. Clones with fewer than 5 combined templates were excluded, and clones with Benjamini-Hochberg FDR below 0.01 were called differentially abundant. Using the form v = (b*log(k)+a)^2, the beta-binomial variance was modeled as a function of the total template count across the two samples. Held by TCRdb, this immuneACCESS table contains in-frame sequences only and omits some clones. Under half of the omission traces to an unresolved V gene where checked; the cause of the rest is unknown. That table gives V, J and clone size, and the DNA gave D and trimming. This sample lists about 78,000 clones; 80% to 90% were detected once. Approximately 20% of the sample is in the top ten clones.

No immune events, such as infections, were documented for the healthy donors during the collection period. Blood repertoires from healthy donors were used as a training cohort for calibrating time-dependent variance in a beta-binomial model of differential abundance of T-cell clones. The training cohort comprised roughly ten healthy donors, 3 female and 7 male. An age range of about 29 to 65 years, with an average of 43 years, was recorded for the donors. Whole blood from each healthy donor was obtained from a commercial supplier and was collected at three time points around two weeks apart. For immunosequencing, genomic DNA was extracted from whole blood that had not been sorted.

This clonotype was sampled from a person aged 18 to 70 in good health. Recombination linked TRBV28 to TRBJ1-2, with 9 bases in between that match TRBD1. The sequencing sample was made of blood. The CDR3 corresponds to CASSFGDREQYGYTF. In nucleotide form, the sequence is TGTGCCAGCAGTTTCGGGGACAGGGAACAATATGGCTACACCTTC.